The 30 T cell receptor beta chains presented below share a single source sample, sequenced in a study of CD8 T cells in Susac syndrome. RNA totalling about 0.45 to 1 ug underwent reverse transcription with random hexamers. One entry per CDR3 protein results from TCRdb running MiXCR on the immunoSEQ multiplex PCR reads. The profile covers about 100,000 distinct CDR3 sequences, with roughly 96% appearing a single time and approximately 0.3% taken by the ten largest. Input material: CD8+ T cells from PBMCs. The receptor source for this set is a human donor with Susac syndrome.

The V call is TRBV3-1, the J call TRBJ2-3; 12 bases are a match to TRBD2. Germline CDR1 is LGHDT and CDR2 is YNNKEL (reference sequence). The J segment lost 6 bases and the V segment lost 1 base, leaving 2 bases of the junction unmatched. CDR3 size: 15 residues. The chain's CDR3 is CASSQGTSGADTQYF. In nucleotides, the CDR3 is TGTGCCAGCAGCCAAGGGACTAGCGGGGCGGATACGCAGTATTTT.

The CDR3 DNA follows: TGTGCCAGCAGCCTCGAAACGGTATTCACTGGCTACACCTTC. Translation gives CASSLETVFTGYTF. This sequence joins TRBV5-6 and TRBJ1-2; D gene unclear. The CDR3 runs to 14 residues. Germline loops: CDR1 SGHDT, CDR2 YYEEEE. Trimming pared 4 bases from V and 7 bases from J, leaving 17 bases between.

The chain uses TRBV12-5 and TRBJ1-1; D might be TRBD1 (6 bases). The CDR3 runs 13 residues. V was clipped by 1 base and J by 4 bases, with 7 bases between them. Germline V gene data show CDR1 as LGHNT and CDR2 as FRNRAP. CDR3 loop: CASGLAGVTEAFF. CDR3 sequence (DNA): TGTGCTAGTGGTTTGGCAGGGGTCACTGAAGCTTTCTTT.

V gene TRBV28 combines with J gene TRBJ2-7, with a possible D match to TRBD1 (5 bases). This CDR3 is 13 amino acids long. The germline V gene has CDR1 MDHEN and CDR2 SYDVKM. V lost 6 bases, J lost 5 bases, and 14 bases lay in between. The CDR3 protein is CASRHDSLHEQYF. For the CDR3, the DNA is TGTGCCAGCAGACACGACAGTCTCCACGAGCAGTACTTC.

The chain has TRBV10-3 and TRBJ1-5; D is unclear. Germline CDR1 reads ENHRY; CDR2 reads SYGVKD. The CDR3 totals 14 residues. The V and J ends lost 4 bases and 0 bases respectively, with 7 bases between them. CDR3 nucleotides: TGTGCCATCAGTGCGACTGATAGCAATCAGCCCCAGCATTTT. Protein sequence: CAISATDSNQPQHF.

The chain has TRBV29-1 and TRBJ1-1; 8 nucleotides agree with TRBD1. The CDR3 spans 13 residues. Trimming took 5 bases from V and 0 from J; bases not matched to a gene: 2. CDR1 SQVTM and CDR2 ANQGSEA come from the germline V gene. DNA of the CDR3: TGCAGCGTTCGACAGGGGCTGAACACTGAAGCTTTCTTT. Translating it yields CSVRQGLNTEAFF.

This clonotype was seen a handful of times. The chain is built from TRBV5-6 and TRBJ2-7; D may be TRBD1 (5 bases). Looked up from germline, CDR1 is SGHDT and CDR2 is YYEEEE. V lost 2 bases and J 1 base, leaving 10 bases between the germline ends. The CDR3 loop spans 14 amino acids. The CDR3 loop is CASSFGQGSYEQYF. As DNA, the CDR3 is TGTGCCAGCAGCTTTGGGCAGGGTTCCTACGAGCAGTACTTC.

The rearrangement joins TRBV25-1 to TRBJ2-7; D is unresolved. Trimming shortened V by 3 bases and J by 7 bases, and 13 bases separated the two germline ends. The CDR3 consists of 13 residues. CDR1 and CDR2 from the germline V gene are MGHDK and SYGVNS. The CDR3 DNA reads as TGTGCCAGCAGTGAGGGGATCGGCTCGGAGCAGTACTTC. Protein sequence: CASSEGIGSEQYF.

This chain connects TRBV9 to TRBJ2-1; 7 bases agree with TRBD1. This CDR3 spans 13 amino acids. The V and J ends lost 0 bases and 8 bases, in that order; junction bases with no gene match: 2. From germline, CDR1 is SGDLS and CDR2 YYNGEE. The CDR3 DNA follows: TGTGCCAGCAGCGTAGGACAGGGAGATGAGCAGTTCTTC. This gives the protein CASSVGQGDEQFF.

The J gene is TRBJ1-1, the V gene TRBV5-1; D ambiguous. Germline lookup yields CDR1 SGHRS and CDR2 YFSETQ. The CDR3 extends over 13 amino acids. V lost 5 bases and J lost 4, with 12 bases in between. CDR3 protein: CASSRSISTEAFF. CDR3 sequence (DNA): TGCGCCAGCAGTCGTTCGATCTCCACTGAAGCTTTCTTT.

This chain connects TRBV3-1 to TRBJ2-7, with D unclear. Germline CDR1 and CDR2: LGHDT and YNNKEL (reference sequence). The CDR3 is made up of 14 amino acids. Trimming left V 2 bases short and J 9 bases short, with 17 bases between. CDR3 nucleotides: TGTGCCAGCAGCCAATCAAGAACCCGGTCAGTGCAGTACTTC. As protein: CASSQSRTRSVQYF.

This clonotype was detected once. The V call is TRBV25-1, the J call TRBJ1-2, with a weak D call TRBD1 (6 bases). Germline assignment: CDR1 MGHDK and CDR2 SYGVNS. V lost 2 bases, J lost 4 bases, and 17 bases lay in between. The CDR3 is 16 residues long. This CDR3 is CASSEDVAGVSYGYTF. The DNA of the CDR3 is TGTGCCAGCAGTGAAGATGTGGCAGGGGTTAGCTATGGCTACACCTTC.

The V and J genes are TRBV19 and TRBJ1-2; D unresolved. CDR3 length equals 15 residues. Germline CDR1 reads LNHDA; CDR2 reads SQIVND (reference sequence). V was clipped by 1 base and J by 5 bases, with 14 bases between them. The CDR3 DNA reads TGTGCCAGTAGTATAGCCCCAGGAGCTGGGTATGGCTACACCTTC. Translated: CASSIAPGAGYGYTF.

The chain carries TRBV4-1 and TRBJ2-7; 9 bases agree with TRBD1. V was pared by 4 bases and J by 5 bases, with 9 bases of the junction left unmatched. The CDR3 spans 15 residues. CDR1 is MGHRA, CDR2 YSYEKL, per germline. The CDR3 sequence is CASSLLGTGSNEQYF. CDR3 in DNA: TGCGCCAGCAGCCTCCTCGGGACAGGGAGCAACGAGCAGTACTTC.

The chain carries TRBV20-1 and TRBJ1-2, with D possibly being TRBD1 (5 bases). From germline, CDR1 is DFQATT and CDR2 SNEGSKA (reference sequence). V was cut by 5 bases and J by 4 bases, with 8 bases left in between. The CDR3 is 11 amino acids. The CDR3 DNA reads TGCAGTGCTGCGGACATCTATGGCTACACCTTC. Amino acid sequence: CSAADIYGYTF.

The rearrangement joins TRBV29-1 to TRBJ2-1; 9 bases map to TRBD1. Germline V gene sequence: CDR1 SQVTM, CDR2 ANQGSEA. The V segment lost 4 bases and the J segment 8 bases; nucleotides outside the gene matches: 0. This CDR3 region has 11 residues. CDR3 nucleotides: TGCAGCGTTGGGGACAGGGATGAGCAGTTCTTC. Amino acid sequence: CSVGDRDEQFF.

This rearrangement joins TRBV13 to TRBJ2-5; D is ambiguous. The V end was cut by 5 bases, the J end by 0 bases, with 16 bases between. Germline values: CDR1 PRHDT, CDR2 FYEKMQ (reference sequence). This CDR3 is 16 amino acids long. Here the CDR3 reads CASSRTPDLDQETQYF. As DNA, the CDR3 is TGTGCCAGCAGCCGGACCCCCGACCTCGACCAAGAGACCCAGTACTTC.

In its sample, this clonotype was seen a few times. The gene calls are TRBV24-1 and TRBJ2-5; possibly TRBD1 or TRBD2 for D (7 bases each). The germline CDR1 and CDR2 sequences are KGHDR and SFDVKD. V dropped 4 bases and J dropped 5 bases, with 16 bases sitting between them. This CDR3 is 15 amino acids long. The DNA for the CDR3 is TGTGCCACCAGTGACTCAAACAGGGGAGGGGAGACCCAGTACTTC. This sequence encodes CATSDSNRGGETQYF.

This rearrangement joins TRBV15 to TRBJ2-6; 7 bases map to TRBD1. V was pared by 5 bases and J by 0 bases, with 4 bases of the junction left unmatched. The CDR3 contains 16 residues. From germline, CDR1 is LNHNV and CDR2 YYDKDF (reference sequence). The DNA of the CDR3 is TGTGCCACCAGCGGGGCAGGGGGCTCTGGGGCCAACGTCCTGACTTTC. This sequence encodes CATSGAGGSGANVLTF.

The chain has TRBV12-3 or TRBV12-4 and TRBJ1-2; tentatively, D is TRBD1 (5 bases). Trimming stripped 4 bases from V and 2 bases from J, with 8 bases between. This CDR3 is 13 amino acids long. CDR3 nucleotides: TGTGCCAGCAGTTCCGAGGGGAACTATGGCTACACCTTC. Translating it yields CASSSEGNYGYTF.

V usage is TRBV29-1 and J usage is TRBJ2-3, with D perhaps matching TRBD2 (6 bases). Trimming stripped 5 bases from V and 0 bases from J, with 18 bases between. Germline values: CDR1 SQVTM, CDR2 ANQGSEA. The CDR3 length is 16 residues. DNA for the CDR3: TGCAGCGTTCCTCAAGCCCGGGAGACTAGCACAGATACGCAGTATTTT. Its translation is CSVPQARETSTDTQYF.

The chain recombines TRBV4-2 with TRBJ1-2; D perhaps matches TRBD1 (5 bases). In germline, CDR1 is LGHNA, CDR2 YNFKEQ. The CDR3 totals 15 residues. Trimming cost V 1 base and J 0 bases, with 9 bases left between them. For the CDR3, the DNA is TGTGCCAGCAGCCAAGCTCCAGGGACTAACTATGGCTACACCTTC. Its translation: CASSQAPGTNYGYTF.

DNA of the CDR3: TGCGCCAGCAGAAAGGATTTGAACACTGAAGCTTTCTTT. As protein: CASRKDLNTEAFF. The genes are TRBV5-1 and TRBJ1-1; D remains ambiguous. The CDR3 runs to 13 residues. Germline CDR1 reads SGHRS; CDR2 reads YFSETQ. The V and J ends lost 5 bases and 0 bases respectively, with 8 bases between them.

The rearrangement links TRBV18 to TRBJ1-6, with TRBD1 matching 8 bases. J was trimmed by 0 bases and V by 0 bases; bases with no gene match: 7. The CDR3 is 19 residues long. The V gene's germline CDR1 is KGHSH and CDR2 LQKENI. The CDR3 sequence: CASSPPRTGQSSYNSPLHF. In DNA form, the CDR3 reads TGTGCCAGCTCACCACCGAGGACAGGGCAGAGCTCCTATAATTCACCCCTCCACTTT.

The chain couples TRBV20-1 to TRBJ2-7; TRBD1 is a possible D gene (5 bases). The V gene's germline CDR1 is DFQATT and CDR2 SNEGSKA (reference sequence). The CDR3 runs to 13 residues. V was trimmed by 3 bases and J by 7 bases, leaving 16 bases between them. The CDR3 here is CSASRQQTGEQYF. CDR3 in DNA: TGCAGTGCTAGTCGACAGCAAACTGGAGAGCAGTACTTC.

This chain links TRBV28 with TRBJ2-2, with 8 bases aligning to TRBD1. The CDR3 extends over 17 amino acids. V was clipped by 5 bases and J by 3 bases; unmatched bases: 11. Germline assignment: CDR1 MDHEN and CDR2 SYDVKM. CDR3 sequence reads: CASSMSRTGSDTGELFF. The CDR3 coding sequence is TGTGCCAGCAGTATGTCTCGGACAGGGAGTGACACCGGGGAGCTGTTTTTT.

The chain recombines TRBV18 with TRBJ1-1; unclear D gene. Trimming stripped 0 bases from V and 1 base from J, with 9 bases between. The germline gives CDR1 KGHSH, CDR2 LQKENI. This CDR3 spans 15 amino acids. In nucleotides, the CDR3 is TGTGCCAGCTCACCACCGGAACCCCGGAACACTGAAGCTTTCTTT. Translated: CASSPPEPRNTEAFF.

CDR3 in amino acids: CASRAYRGTEETQYF. The CDR3 nucleotides are TGTGCCAGCAGGGCATACCGGGGGACCGAAGAGACCCAGTACTTC. This chain joins TRBV3-1 and TRBJ2-5; D possibly corresponds to TRBD2 (6 bases). This CDR3 has 15 residues. Germline V gene sequence: CDR1 LGHDT, CDR2 YNNKEL (reference sequence). The ends were cut back, 6 bases at V and 3 bases at J, with 17 bases in the middle.

The chain links TRBV4-1 to TRBJ1-2; 7 bases agree with TRBD1. The CDR3 loop spans 15 amino acids. The junction had 7 bases not matched to a gene; V was cut back by 1 base and J by 5 bases. From germline, CDR1 is MGHRA and CDR2 YSYEKL. This chain's CDR3 is CASSQVAQTGYGYTF. DNA of the CDR3: TGCGCCAGCAGCCAAGTCGCACAGACAGGGTATGGCTACACCTTC.

This sequence joins TRBV13 and TRBJ1-5, with TRBD1 matching over 7 bases. This CDR3 is 12 amino acids long. V shed 4 bases and J 6 bases; nucleotides not matched to a gene: 0. The germline V gene has CDR1 PRHDT and CDR2 FYEKMQ (reference sequence). The CDR3 region has the DNA TGTGCCAGCAGCTCAGGGGGTCAGCCCCAGCATTTT. This codes for CASSSGGQPQHF.